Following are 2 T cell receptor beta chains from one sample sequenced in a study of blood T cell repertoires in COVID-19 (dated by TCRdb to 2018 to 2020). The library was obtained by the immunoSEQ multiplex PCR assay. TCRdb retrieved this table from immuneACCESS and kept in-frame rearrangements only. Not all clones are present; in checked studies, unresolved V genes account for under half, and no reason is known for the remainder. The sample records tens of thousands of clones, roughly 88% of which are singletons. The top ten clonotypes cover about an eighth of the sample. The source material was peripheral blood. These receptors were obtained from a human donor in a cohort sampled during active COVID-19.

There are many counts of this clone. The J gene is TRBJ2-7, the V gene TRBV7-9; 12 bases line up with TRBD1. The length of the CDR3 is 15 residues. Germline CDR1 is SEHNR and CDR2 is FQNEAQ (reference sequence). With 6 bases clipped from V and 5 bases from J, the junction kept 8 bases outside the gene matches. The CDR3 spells CASRRMGQGAHEQYF. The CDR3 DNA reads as TGTGCCAGCAGACGTATGGGACAGGGGGCCCACGAGCAGTACTTC.

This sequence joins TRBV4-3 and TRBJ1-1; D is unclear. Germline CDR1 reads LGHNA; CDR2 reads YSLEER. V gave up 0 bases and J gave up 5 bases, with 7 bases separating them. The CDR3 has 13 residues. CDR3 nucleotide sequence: TGCGCCAGCAGCCAAGATCTCCCGACTGAAGCTTTCTTT. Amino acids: CASSQDLPTEAFF.